The 26 T cell receptor beta chains given below trace back to one sample, sequenced in a study of blood T cell repertoires in COVID-19 (TCRdb year 2020). Libraries came from the immunoSEQ multiplex PCR assay. The clones in this table, taken by TCRdb from immuneACCESS, are in-frame only. Not every clone is retained; where verified, under half of the shortfall comes from an unresolved V gene, and the cause of the rest is unknown. This sample holds about 250,000 clones; approximately 89% were observed only once. The top ten constitute approximately 6% of the sample. The material sequenced was peripheral blood. The receptors shown here come from a woman between 25 and 40 years old with COVID-19, enrolled during active disease.

J is TRBJ2-2 and V is TRBV4-3, with TRBD2 matching over 8 bases. With 0 bases clipped from V and 6 bases from J, the junction kept 6 bases outside the gene matches. The CDR3 covers 16 residues. CDR1 and CDR2 (germline): LGHNA, YSLEER. CDR3 amino acids: CASSQDLAGGAGELFF. The CDR3 DNA is TGCGCCAGCAGCCAAGATTTGGCGGGAGGAGCCGGGGAGCTGTTTTTT.

This chain joins TRBV4-3 and TRBJ2-1; possibly TRBD2 for D (6 bases). V dropped 4 bases and J dropped 0 bases, with 16 bases sitting between them. The germline V gene has CDR1 LGHNA and CDR2 YSLEER. CDR3 size: 17 residues. The CDR3 spells CASSRGLGGSSYNEQFF. As DNA, the CDR3 is TGCGCCAGCAGCCGAGGCCTCGGGGGAAGCTCCTACAATGAGCAGTTCTTC.

This rearrangement joins TRBV7-2 to TRBJ1-2, with 9 nucleotides matching TRBD1. Germline V lookup: CDR1 SGHTA, CDR2 FQGNSA. After removal of 5 bases from V and 8 bases from J, the junction contained 9 bases not matched to a gene. The CDR3 loop spans 14 amino acids. The CDR3 sequence: CASSGRTGAGGYTF. The DNA for the CDR3 is TGTGCCAGCAGCGGGCGGACAGGGGCCGGGGGCTACACCTTC.

This clone was recorded only once. The chain links TRBV6-6 to TRBJ2-1; 9 bases fit TRBD2. Per the germline V gene, CDR1 is MNHNY and CDR2 is SVGAGI (reference sequence). After removal of 0 bases from V and 10 bases from J, the junction contained 10 bases not matched to a gene. The CDR3 has 16 residues. CDR3 bases: TGTGCCAGCAGTTACTCGCCAGGGGGACTAGCCATCGAGCAGTTCTTC. Protein sequence: CASSYSPGGLAIEQFF.

The chain is built from TRBV7-2 and TRBJ1-2; TRBD1 matches 7 bases. Germline lookup yields CDR1 SGHTA and CDR2 FQGNSA. The CDR3 is 15 residues long. V was clipped by 3 bases and J by 4 bases; unmatched bases: 8. The CDR3 protein is CASSFGTDTPYGYTF. The CDR3, as DNA: TGTGCCAGCAGCTTCGGGACAGACACCCCCTATGGCTACACCTTC.

This rearrangement joins TRBV5-4 to TRBJ1-2; 7 nucleotides line up with TRBD1. There are 12 residues in the CDR3. Germline CDR1 reads SGHNT; CDR2 reads YYREEE (reference sequence). Losses at the gene ends were 4 bases for V and 8 bases for J; bases not matched to a gene: 5. Written as DNA, the CDR3 is TGTGCCAGCAGCACAGGGGAGCGGGGCTACACCTTC. Encoded protein: CASSTGERGYTF.

The chain couples TRBV7-2 to TRBJ1-2, with 7 bases matching TRBD1. V trimming: 1 base; J trimming: 2 bases; junction bases outside the gene matches: 7. This CDR3 comprises 16 residues. The germline V gene has CDR1 SGHTA and CDR2 FQGNSA. In DNA form, the CDR3 reads TGTGCCAGCAGCTTAGTTACAGGGGTTCAGAACTATGGCTACACCTTC. Its protein is CASSLVTGVQNYGYTF.

This clone was counted once. The DNA for the CDR3 is TGCGCCAGCAGCCATGGCCTAGCGGGCCTGAAAGAGACCCAGTACTTC. This translates into CASSHGLAGLKETQYF. The chain couples TRBV4-1 to TRBJ2-5, with 8 bases fitting TRBD2. Unmatched junction bases numbered 9, after V lost 3 bases and J lost 3 bases. CDR1 MGHRA and CDR2 YSYEKL come from the germline V gene. This CDR3 is built from 16 residues.

The rearrangement joins TRBV6-2 or TRBV6-3 to TRBJ1-1, with 9 bases aligning to TRBD1. This CDR3 has 15 residues. Germline CDR1 and CDR2: MNHEY and SVGEGT. V trimming: 5 bases; J trimming: 6 bases; junction bases outside the gene matches: 10. In nucleotides, the CDR3 is TGTGCCAGCAGTGACCCAGGGACAGGGTATCCTGAAGCTTTCTTT. It encodes CASSDPGTGYPEAFF.

J is TRBJ1-5 and V is TRBV11-2; D gene uncertain. This CDR3 is built from 13 residues. V shed 0 bases and J shed 5 bases, with 5 bases lying between them. Germline lookup yields CDR1 SGHAT and CDR2 FQNNGV. DNA of the CDR3: TGTGCCAGCAGCTTAGAACTAGATCAGCCCCAGCATTTT. Its translation: CASSLELDQPQHF.

This clone is medium-sized. V gene TRBV4-2 combines with J gene TRBJ2-5; the D gene is possibly TRBD1 (6 bases). With 0 bases removed from V and 1 base from J, the gap between germline ends came to 15 bases. This CDR3 has 17 residues. CDR1 LGHNA and CDR2 YNFKEQ come from the germline V gene. The CDR3 DNA sequence: TGTGCCAGCAGCCAAGATGGGGGCCTCTCGGGCCAAGAGACCCAGTACTTC. Its protein product is CASSQDGGLSGQETQYF.

The CDR3 protein is CASSEPKTGFGGYTF. CDR3 in DNA: TGTGCCAGCAGTGAGCCGAAAACAGGGTTCGGTGGCTACACCTTC. This chain connects TRBV28 to TRBJ1-2, with a tentative D call TRBD1 (6 bases). Germline assignment: CDR1 MDHEN and CDR2 SYDVKM. Trimming removed 5 bases from V and 7 bases from J, with 20 bases in between. CDR3 length: 15 amino acids.

V usage is TRBV11-3 and J usage is TRBJ2-1; D possibly corresponds to TRBD2 (5 bases). This CDR3 region has 13 residues. Trimming left V 3 bases short and J 13 bases short, with 16 bases between. Germline loops: CDR1 SGHNT, CDR2 YENEEA. The CDR3 region is CASSFRSGPYQFF. The CDR3 DNA reads as TGTGCCAGCAGCTTCAGGAGCGGCCCCTATCAGTTCTTC.

DNA of the CDR3: TGTGCCAGCAGTTACAGGGGGCACGATGGCTACACCTTC. It is translated as CASSYRGHDGYTF. This chain connects TRBV6-2 or TRBV6-3 to TRBJ1-2, with 7 bases matching TRBD1. V was pared by 2 bases and J by 6 bases, with 3 bases of the junction left unmatched. CDR1 and CDR2 from the germline V gene are MNHEY and SVGEGT. The length of the CDR3 is 13 residues.

As to this clone: This same CDR3 is encoded by further DNA sequences in the sample. The chain employs TRBV18 and TRBJ2-3; 13 nucleotides align to TRBD2. Germline trimming cut 2 bases from V and 1 base from J; bases unmatched to any gene: 0. The CDR3 sequence is 16 residues long. Germline CDR1 and CDR2: KGHSH and LQKENI. The CDR3 sequence: CASSPGTSGGTDTQYF. The DNA for the CDR3 is TGTGCCAGCTCACCAGGGACTAGCGGGGGCACAGATACGCAGTATTTT.

The chain employs TRBV21-1 and TRBJ2-7; whether TRBD1, the table's D call, matches the DNA was not checked. TRBV21-1 is designated a pseudogene. The CDR3 totals 18 residues. The CDR3 loop reads CASSKEPPGTGGCREQYV. The DNA of the CDR3 is TGTGCCAGCAGCAAAGAGCCTCCTGGGACAGGGGGCTGTCGGGAGCAGTACGTC.

The chain carries TRBV19 and TRBJ1-4, with D unclear. The germline CDR1 and CDR2 sequences are LNHDA and SQIVND (reference sequence). The CDR3 is 14 amino acids. V lost 3 bases and J lost 11, with 16 bases in between. In DNA, the CDR3 is TGTGCCAGTAGTATCGGGCAGACTATGAGCAAACTGTTTTTT. Its translation: CASSIGQTMSKLFF.

The chain is built from TRBV9 and TRBJ2-3; 10 nucleotides align to TRBD2. V was clipped by 0 bases and J by 1 base; unmatched bases: 14. The CDR3 runs to 20 residues. The V gene's germline CDR1 is SGDLS and CDR2 YYNGEE. The CDR3 loop reads CASSVDASGRLATGTDTQYF. In DNA, the CDR3 is TGTGCCAGCAGCGTAGATGCTAGCGGGAGATTAGCAACGGGCACAGATACGCAGTATTTT.

The sample holds one count of this clone. The genes are TRBV10-2 and TRBJ1-5, with 7 nucleotides matching TRBD1. After removal of 0 bases from V and 4 bases from J, the junction contained 12 bases not matched to a gene. Germline values: CDR1 WSHSY, CDR2 SAAADI. The CDR3 is 18 residues long. CDR3 sequence reads: CASSESLPGGPRNQPQHF. CDR3 bases: TGCGCCAGCAGTGAGTCTCTTCCAGGGGGTCCTCGAAATCAGCCCCAGCATTTT.

The gene calls are TRBV11-2 and TRBJ2-1, with 8 bases identical to TRBD2. J was trimmed by 4 bases and V by 4 bases; bases with no gene match: 3. The germline V gene has CDR1 SGHAT and CDR2 FQNNGV. CDR3 size: 14 residues. The CDR3 sequence: CASSSLAGYNEQFF. The CDR3 nucleotides read TGTGCCAGCAGCTCCTTAGCGGGATACAATGAGCAGTTCTTC.

There are a few counts of this clone. V is TRBV10-3 and J is TRBJ1-1, with 8 bases identical to TRBD1. J gave up 4 bases and V 3 bases, and 1 base lay outside the gene matches. Germline lookup yields CDR1 ENHRY and CDR2 SYGVKD. The CDR3 sequence is 13 residues long. CDR3 amino acids: CAISDTGGTEAFF. CDR3 bases: TGTGCCATCAGTGACACAGGGGGCACTGAAGCTTTCTTT.

The chain joins TRBV4-1 to TRBJ2-1; the match to TRBD1 covers 8 bases. V lost 4 bases and J lost 1; bases outside the gene matches: 6. CDR1 and CDR2 from the germline V gene are MGHRA and YSYEKL. The CDR3 extends over 16 amino acids. CDR3 amino acids: CASSPQGAASYNEQFF. The CDR3 DNA reads TGCGCCAGCAGCCCGCAGGGGGCCGCGTCCTACAATGAGCAGTTCTTC.

The CDR3 loop reads CASSWRTGTNTEAFF. The CDR3 nucleotides are TGTGCCAGCAGCTGGAGGACAGGGACGAACACTGAAGCTTTCTTT. The V and J genes are TRBV5-4 and TRBJ1-1, with 8 bases lining up with TRBD1. This CDR3 comprises 15 residues. Germline CDR1 is SGHNT and CDR2 is YYREEE (reference sequence). Trimming cost V 3 bases and J 1 base; bases outside gene matches: 5. Full variable domain (rest looked up from reference TRBV5-4 and TRBJ1-1): ETGVTQSPTHLIKTRGQQVTLRCSSQSGHNTVSWYQQALGQGPQFIFQYYREEENGRGNFPPRFSGLQFPNYSSELNVNALELDDSALYLCASSWRTGTNTEAFFGQGTRLTVV.

The V and J genes are TRBV27 and TRBJ2-3; 8 nucleotides line up with TRBD2. With V trimmed by 3 bases and J by 4 bases, 9 bases remained unmatched. Germline V lookup: CDR1 MNHEY, CDR2 SMNVEV (reference sequence). CDR3 length: 16 amino acids. The CDR3 region is CASSLVAGGGADTQYF. DNA for the CDR3: TGTGCCAGCAGTTTGGTGGCGGGGGGCGGGGCAGATACGCAGTATTTT.

V and J are TRBV11-2 and TRBJ2-5, with D tentatively TRBD2 (6 bases). The CDR3 sequence is 14 residues long. Germline CDR1 reads SGHAT; CDR2 reads FQNNGV. V dropped 8 bases and J dropped 2 bases, with 15 bases sitting between them. CDR3 bases: TGTGCCAGCGGCGTTCGGGGGATGCAAGAGACCCAGTACTTC. Translating it yields CASGVRGMQETQYF.

This clone has only a few counts. This rearrangement joins TRBV15 to TRBJ1-1; no clear D gene. From germline, CDR1 is LNHNV and CDR2 YYDKDF (reference sequence). Trimming removed 0 bases from V and 2 bases from J, with 10 bases in between. There are 15 residues in the CDR3. CDR3 nucleotide sequence: TGTGCCACCAGCAGAGATGGGCGGGGAAACACTGAAGCTTTCTTT. It specifies CATSRDGRGNTEAFF.